One and the same sample provided the 32 T cell receptor beta chains below, sequenced in a study of PD-L1 blockade in urothelial cancer (dated by TCRdb to 2016 to 2017). Library preparation employed the immunoSEQ multiplex PCR assay. TCRdb took this table from immuneACCESS and kept in-frame rearrangements with V and J called. Such tables lack part of the clones; where checked against another copy, unresolved V genes explain under half of the gap, and the rest is unexplained. The sample table holds tens of thousands of clones, of which around 90% were seen once. The ten biggest clones cover under 2% of the sample. The time point label here, explained by the study, means: pretreatment peripheral blood. Here the sequenced sample was PBMCs, taken around atezolizumab (anti-PD-L1) treatment. Receptors were obtained from a man aged 55 to 69 with urothelial cancer.

This clone was recorded only once. This chain links TRBV5-1 with TRBJ2-7; D may be TRBD1 (5 bases). Germline V CDR1 and CDR2: SGHRS, YFSETQ. Deletions cut 1 base from V and 4 bases from J, with 15 bases between. The CDR3 sequence is 15 residues long. This chain's CDR3 is CASSLSPPGRYEQYF. CDR3 coding DNA: TGCGCCAGCAGCTTGTCACCGCCAGGGCGTTACGAGCAGTACTTC.

The chain recombines TRBV5-4 with TRBJ1-2, with D uncertain. The V end was cut by 2 bases, the J end by 3 bases, with 20 bases between. Germline CDR1 SGHNT, CDR2 YYREEE (reference sequence). This CDR3 comprises 17 residues. The CDR3 DNA reads TGTGCCAGCAGCTTACCTCGGCGCGGCCTGCTGGACTATGGCTACACCTTC. It translates to CASSLPRRGLLDYGYTF.

The V gene is TRBV15, the J gene TRBJ1-3, with D possibly being TRBD1 (5 bases). Germline V gene lookup returns CDR1 LNHNV and CDR2 YYDKDF (reference sequence). V was pared by 0 bases and J by 4 bases, with 13 bases between. The CDR3 covers 16 residues. In nucleotides, the CDR3 is TGTGCCACCAGCAGAGATGACCGCAGGGCCGGAAACACCATATATTTT. Amino acids: CATSRDDRRAGNTIYF.

The rearrangement joins TRBV4-2 to TRBJ2-7, with 10 nucleotides matching TRBD2. The germline V gene encodes CDR1 LGHNA and CDR2 YNFKEQ. V trimming: 0 bases; J trimming: 3 bases; junction bases outside the gene matches: 5. This CDR3 region has 16 residues. The CDR3 region has the DNA TGTGCCAGCAGCCAAGATTGGACTAGCGGACACTACGAGCAGTACTTC. Its translation is CASSQDWTSGHYEQYF.

The chain joins TRBV4-3 to TRBJ2-7, with 9 positions matching TRBD1. V shed 1 base, J shed 1 base, and the junction held 8 bases outside the gene matches. Germline V gene sequence: CDR1 LGHNA, CDR2 YSLEER. This CDR3 is built from 17 residues. The CDR3 coding sequence is TGCGCCAGCAGCCAAGCATCACCCGGACAGGGGTCCTACGAGCAGTACTTC. It encodes CASSQASPGQGSYEQYF.

This chain links TRBV9 with TRBJ2-3; 11 bases are shared with TRBD2. CDR3 size: 18 residues. J lost 4 bases, V lost 4 bases, and 14 bases had no gene match. Germline values: CDR1 SGDLS, CDR2 YYNGEE. The CDR3 bases are TGTGCCAGCAGCCTAGGCGGGCTAGCGGGGGGACGGGCAGATACGCAGTATTTT. It codes for CASSLGGLAGGRADTQYF.

The chain recombines TRBV6-1 with TRBJ1-2; TRBD1 matches 7 bases. With 8 bases clipped from V and 2 bases from J, the junction kept 11 bases outside the gene matches. The CDR3 consists of 15 residues. The germline CDR1 and CDR2 sequences are MNHNS and SASEGT. The CDR3 DNA is TGTGCCAGCCCCAATGACTCGGGACAGAACTATGGCTACACCTTC. Its translation is CASPNDSGQNYGYTF.

The chain joins TRBV6-5 to TRBJ2-7; 12 nucleotides align to TRBD1. Germline V gene data show CDR1 as MNHEY and CDR2 as SVGAGI. V dropped 0 bases and J dropped 5; count of bases not matched to a gene: 2. The CDR3 has 15 amino acids. Here the CDR3 reads CASSYSGTGGHEQYF. CDR3 in DNA: TGTGCCAGCAGTTACTCCGGGACAGGGGGCCACGAGCAGTACTTC.

This chain joins TRBV7-2 and TRBJ2-3, with TRBD2 matching 7 bases. From germline, CDR1 is SGHTA and CDR2 FQGNSA. V lost 5 bases to trimming and J lost 1 base; unmatched junction nucleotides: 6. This CDR3 region has 15 residues. Here the CDR3 reads CASSTASGGTDTQYF. CDR3 DNA: TGTGCCAGCAGCACAGCCAGCGGGGGCACAGATACGCAGTATTTT.

The rearrangement uses TRBV6-6 and TRBJ2-5, with D tentatively TRBD1 (6 bases). Germline V gene sequence: CDR1 MNHNY, CDR2 SVGAGI (reference sequence). This CDR3 spans 16 amino acids. With 6 bases removed from V and 5 bases from J, the gap between germline ends came to 22 bases. CDR3 protein: CASSRELAGVRETQYF. CDR3 nucleotide sequence: TGTGCCAGCAGCCGCGAGTTGGCAGGGGTAAGGGAGACCCAGTACTTC.

The V and J genes are TRBV18 and TRBJ1-4, with 12 bases lining up with TRBD1. CDR1 and CDR2 from the germline V gene are KGHSH and LQKENI. This CDR3 is built from 18 residues. The ends lost 3 bases at V and 7 bases at J; junction bases unmatched: 12. CDR3 region: CASSPSGTGGLGGEKLFF. In DNA form, the CDR3 reads TGTGCCAGCTCACCGTCCGGGACAGGGGGCCTAGGAGGTGAAAAACTGTTTTTT.

The V call is TRBV30, the J call TRBJ1-2; no reliable D call. The CDR3 runs 14 residues. The germline V gene has CDR1 GTSNPN and CDR2 SVGIG (reference sequence). Trimming took off 1 base at V and 1 base at J, with 10 bases between the two ends. The DNA for the CDR3 is TGTGCCTGGAGTGATATAGGCGGTAACTATGGCTACACCTTC. It yields the protein CAWSDIGGNYGYTF.

This rearrangement joins TRBV6-5 to TRBJ1-2; D is perhaps TRBD1 (5 bases). V was trimmed by 5 bases and J by 8 bases, leaving 12 bases between them. Germline V gene lookup returns CDR1 MNHEY and CDR2 SVGAGI. The CDR3 totals 12 residues. The CDR3 here is CASSQAGFGYTF. As DNA, the CDR3 is TGTGCCAGCAGTCAGGCAGGGTTCGGCTACACCTTC.

This chain joins TRBV2 and TRBJ2-7, with D maybe TRBD1 (6 bases). Trimming shortened V by 1 base and J by 0 bases, and 7 bases separated the two germline ends. The CDR3 is 14 amino acids. CDR1 and CDR2 from the germline V gene are SNHLY and FYNNEI. CDR3 DNA sequence: TGTGCCAGCAGTGAAGACAGGGACTCCTACGAGCAGTACTTC. Protein product: CASSEDRDSYEQYF.

The gene calls are TRBV29-1 and TRBJ2-5; a possible D gene is TRBD1 (5 bases). CDR1 and CDR2 from the germline V gene are SQVTM and ANQGSEA. The CDR3 sequence is 12 residues long. V was cut by 7 bases and J by 4 bases, with 13 bases left in between. CDR3 protein: CSGRENRETQYF. DNA for the CDR3: TGCAGCGGCAGGGAAAACCGAGAGACCCAGTACTTC.

J is TRBJ1-2 and V is TRBV11-2; D is perhaps TRBD1 (6 bases). CDR3 size: 14 residues. The V gene lost 6 bases and the J gene lost 4 bases, with 15 bases spanning the gap. Germline V lookup: CDR1 SGHAT, CDR2 FQNNGV. In DNA, the CDR3 is TGTGCCAGCAGTTCTCCTACAGGGTTCTATGGCTACACCTTC. This sequence encodes CASSSPTGFYGYTF.

The V gene is TRBV14, the J gene TRBJ1-6, with a possible D match to TRBD1 (6 bases). The CDR3 spans 15 residues. Looked up from germline, CDR1 is SGHDN and CDR2 is FVKESK. The V gene lost 2 bases and the J gene lost 7 bases, with 12 bases spanning the gap. CDR3 sequence reads: CASSQLDSRNSPLHF. The CDR3 DNA sequence: TGTGCCAGCAGCCAATTGGACAGCCGAAATTCACCCCTCCACTTT.

The chain couples TRBV6-1 to TRBJ1-2; tentative D call: TRBD1 (6 bases). The CDR3 spans 15 residues. Trimming left V 7 bases short and J 8 bases short, with 23 bases between. CDR1 and CDR2 (germline): MNHNS, SASEGT. CDR3 sequence (DNA): TGTGCCAGCAACTATTTCCCAGGGGCCGTGCAGGGCTACACCTTC. Translating it yields CASNYFPGAVQGYTF.

V is TRBV7-9 and J is TRBJ1-4, with D tentatively TRBD1 (6 bases). Looked up from germline, CDR1 is SEHNR and CDR2 is FQNEAQ (reference sequence). Trimming cost V 2 bases and J 7 bases, with 17 bases left between them. This CDR3 spans 16 amino acids. CDR3 DNA: TGTGCCAGCAGCTTAACGGGGGGCGGCCTTTCTGAAAAACTGTTTTTT. Residues: CASSLTGGGLSEKLFF.

The genes are TRBV5-1 and TRBJ1-1, with 7 bases that match TRBD1. After removal of 2 bases from V and 4 bases from J, the junction contained 8 bases not matched to a gene. The CDR3 loop spans 15 amino acids. Germline V gene lookup returns CDR1 SGHRS and CDR2 YFSETQ. DNA of the CDR3: TGCGCCAGCAGCTTATCACCCGGACAGGCCACTGAAGCTTTCTTT. Its protein product is CASSLSPGQATEAFF. Complete variable domain (other parts from reference TRBV5-1 and TRBJ1-1): KAGVTQTPRYLIKTRGQQVTLSCSPISGHRSVSWYQQTPGQGLQFLFEYFSETQRNKGNFPGRFSGRQFSNSRSEMNVSTLELGDSALYLCASSLSPGQATEAFFGQGTRLTVV.

The V call is TRBV7-9, the J call TRBJ2-6; D remains ambiguous. The CDR3 loop spans 17 amino acids. Germline V gene sequence: CDR1 SEHNR, CDR2 FQNEAQ (reference sequence). The germline V and J ends were trimmed by 0 bases and 2 bases, with 11 bases remaining between them. The CDR3 nucleotides read TGTGCCAGCAGCTTAGCCCCGTCCGGTCCTGGGGCCAACGTCCTGACTTTC. The encoded protein is CASSLAPSGPGANVLTF. The variable domain in full, with the rest retrieved from reference TRBV7-9 and TRBJ2-6, is DTGVSQNPRHKITKRGQNVTFRCDPISEHNRLYWYRQTLGQGPEFLTYFQNEAQLEKSRLLSDRFSAERPKGSFSTLEIQRTEQGDSAMYLCASSLAPSGPGANVLTFGAGSRLTVL.

V and J are TRBV10-2 and TRBJ1-3; TRBD1 might be the D (5 bases). Germline V gene lookup returns CDR1 WSHSY and CDR2 SAAADI. Trimming shortened V by 0 bases and J by 2 bases, and 5 bases separated the two germline ends. CDR3 length: 14 amino acids. The CDR3 coding sequence is TGCGCCAGCAGTGAGTCAGGGGCTGGAAACACCATATATTTT. Encoded protein: CASSESGAGNTIYF.

V is TRBV7-2 and J is TRBJ2-5; D may be TRBD2 (5 bases). Germline CDR1 is SGHTA and CDR2 is FQGNSA. This CDR3 contains 14 residues. Between the trimmed V and J ends, which lost 1 base and 2 bases, there was a span of 8 bases. The CDR3 protein is CASSLEKRQETQYF. CDR3 nucleotides: TGTGCCAGCAGCTTAGAGAAGCGGCAAGAGACCCAGTACTTC.

The rearrangement uses TRBV7-9 and TRBJ2-7; 9 bases map to TRBD1. The CDR3 is 15 residues long. Germline V gives CDR1 SEHNR, CDR2 FQNEAQ (reference sequence). The trim removed 3 bases at V and 1 base at J, leaving 4 bases unmatched. The CDR3 DNA sequence: TGTGCCAGCAGCTTCGGGACAGGGATTTCCTACGAGCAGTACTTC. Its translation is CASSFGTGISYEQYF.

CDR3 protein: CSVGWDRAYGYTF. Written as DNA, the CDR3 is TGCAGCGTGGGGTGGGACAGAGCATATGGCTACACCTTC. This chain links TRBV29-1 with TRBJ1-2; 7 bases match TRBD1. Germline V gene sequence: CDR1 SQVTM, CDR2 ANQGSEA. The J segment lost 5 bases and the V segment lost 6 bases, leaving 9 bases of the junction unmatched. The length of the CDR3 is 13 residues.

Concerning this clone: The sample carries other DNA sequences with the same CDR3. The chain is built from TRBV29-1 and TRBJ2-1; the D gene is possibly TRBD1 (6 bases). The germline V gene encodes CDR1 SQVTM and CDR2 ANQGSEA. Trimming shortened V by 6 bases and J by 10 bases, and 13 bases separated the two germline ends. This CDR3 spans 11 amino acids. The CDR3 protein is CSVVRGGEQFF. Here the CDR3 DNA reads TGCAGCGTCGTCAGGGGTGGGGAGCAGTTCTTC.

This clone was observed a handful of times. This chain links TRBV5-1 with TRBJ1-2; D is unclear. The CDR3 covers 13 residues. Deletions cut 1 base from V and 6 bases from J, with 10 bases between. Germline V gene sequence: CDR1 SGHRS, CDR2 YFSETQ. The CDR3 DNA reads TGCGCCAGCAGCTTGTCGGGTGAAGATGGCTACACCTTC. Protein product: CASSLSGEDGYTF.

V is TRBV30 and J is TRBJ2-7; 7 bases map to TRBD2. The germline V gene has CDR1 GTSNPN and CDR2 SVGIG (reference sequence). V was clipped by 5 bases and J by 2 bases; unmatched bases: 3. This CDR3 spans 12 amino acids. CDR3 region: CAWGRGTYEQYF. In DNA, the CDR3 is TGTGCCTGGGGGAGGGGAACCTACGAGCAGTACTTC.

The chain couples TRBV4-3 to TRBJ2-3; the D gene is possibly TRBD2 (5 bases). The germline V gene encodes CDR1 LGHNA and CDR2 YSLEER. This CDR3 contains 13 residues. The V end was cut by 0 bases, the J end by 10 bases, with 11 bases between. CDR3 DNA: TGCGCCAGCAGCCAAGAAGGCGTCGGGGCGCAGTATTTT. Residues: CASSQEGVGAQYF.

The V call is TRBV5-1, the J call TRBJ2-3; a possible D gene is TRBD2 (7 bases). The germline CDR1 and CDR2 sequences are SGHRS and YFSETQ. The CDR3 loop spans 15 amino acids. V lost 6 bases and J lost 2, with 16 bases in between. CDR3 region: CASNRGAGTTDTQYF. Written as DNA, the CDR3 is TGCGCCAGCAACCGGGGGGCGGGTACCACAGATACGCAGTATTTT.

The V gene is TRBV2, the J gene TRBJ2-1; 13 bases align to TRBD2. The CDR3 extends over 14 amino acids. From germline, CDR1 is SNHLY and CDR2 FYNNEI. The V segment lost 4 bases and the J segment 12 bases; nucleotides outside the gene matches: 6. The CDR3 loop is CASSGTSGGLGQFF. CDR3 DNA: TGTGCCAGCAGTGGGACTAGCGGGGGCTTGGGGCAGTTCTTC. Variable domain in full (rest from reference TRBV2 and TRBJ2-1): EPEVTQTPSHQVTQMGQEVILRCVPISNHLYFYWYRQILGQKVEFLVSFYNNEISEKSEIFDDQFSVERPDGSNFTLKIRSTKLEDSAMYFCASSGTSGGLGQFFGPGTRLTVL.

The chain couples TRBV18 to TRBJ1-2; no clear D gene. The CDR3 length is 14 residues. Germline V gene data show CDR1 as KGHSH and CDR2 as LQKENI. V was shortened by 2 bases and J by 2 bases, with 9 bases between the two germline ends. In DNA form, the CDR3 reads TGTGCCAGCTCACCAAATAGAGCGAACTATGGCTACACCTTC. It translates to CASSPNRANYGYTF.